This TCR beta chain is drawn from a study of shared clonotypes between healthy human individuals. The overall study: A donor's plate count was three for CD4 naive and three for CD4 memory; CD8 naive had two and CD8 memory one.

Looked up from germline, CDR1 is SGHTA and CDR2 is FQGTGA. V gave up 2 bases and J gave up 6 bases, with 7 bases separating them. The CDR3 is made up of 13 amino acids. It was at deep level that the assay was run. Generated by immunoSEQ multiplex PCR, the TCRdb table keeps only in-frame clones and is missing some. The repertoire holds 550,000 to 700,000 clones, with more than 70% as singletons. Study-wide results and caveats: Researchers found naive subsets generally carried larger estimated richness than memory subsets.

As concerns this clone: Its cognate antigen is unknown.

The sequenced sample consisted of memory CD4+ T cells sorted from blood. Indicated subset: CD45RA-negative fraction. The source is a woman aged 25 to 39 in good health. The gene calls are TRBV7-3 and TRBJ2-2; D may be TRBD2 (5 bases). Here the CDR3 reads CASSLPGSGELFF. In DNA form, the CDR3 reads TGTGCCAGCAGCTTACCGGGATCCGGGGAGCTGTTTTTT.